This entry is about one TCR beta chain. The antigen is undetermined. PCR involved 60 Vbeta and 13 Jbeta primers. Clones were sequenced by immunoSEQ multiplex PCR, and TCRdb holds only the in-frame ones, with some missing. The sample includes some 180,000 clones, 75% to 85% of them seen just once. The CDR3 is 17 amino acids. V shed 0 bases and J 1 base; nucleotides not matched to a gene: 7. CDR1 and CDR2 from the germline V gene are LNHDA and SQIVND (reference sequence). This sample was included in a study of cytomegalovirus exposure and HLA in healthy donors. Study-wide results and caveats: In a later analysis, HLA-associated TCR beta chains were more clonally expanded than equally common others.

V is TRBV19 and J is TRBJ2-7; 9 positions agree with TRBD2. The material sequenced was PBMCs. The clonotype comes from a young woman in good health and CMV-seropositive. CDR3 region: CASSIDLASGTSYEQYF. The CDR3 nucleotides are TGTGCCAGTAGTATAGATCTGGCTAGCGGGACTTCCTACGAGCAGTACTTC.